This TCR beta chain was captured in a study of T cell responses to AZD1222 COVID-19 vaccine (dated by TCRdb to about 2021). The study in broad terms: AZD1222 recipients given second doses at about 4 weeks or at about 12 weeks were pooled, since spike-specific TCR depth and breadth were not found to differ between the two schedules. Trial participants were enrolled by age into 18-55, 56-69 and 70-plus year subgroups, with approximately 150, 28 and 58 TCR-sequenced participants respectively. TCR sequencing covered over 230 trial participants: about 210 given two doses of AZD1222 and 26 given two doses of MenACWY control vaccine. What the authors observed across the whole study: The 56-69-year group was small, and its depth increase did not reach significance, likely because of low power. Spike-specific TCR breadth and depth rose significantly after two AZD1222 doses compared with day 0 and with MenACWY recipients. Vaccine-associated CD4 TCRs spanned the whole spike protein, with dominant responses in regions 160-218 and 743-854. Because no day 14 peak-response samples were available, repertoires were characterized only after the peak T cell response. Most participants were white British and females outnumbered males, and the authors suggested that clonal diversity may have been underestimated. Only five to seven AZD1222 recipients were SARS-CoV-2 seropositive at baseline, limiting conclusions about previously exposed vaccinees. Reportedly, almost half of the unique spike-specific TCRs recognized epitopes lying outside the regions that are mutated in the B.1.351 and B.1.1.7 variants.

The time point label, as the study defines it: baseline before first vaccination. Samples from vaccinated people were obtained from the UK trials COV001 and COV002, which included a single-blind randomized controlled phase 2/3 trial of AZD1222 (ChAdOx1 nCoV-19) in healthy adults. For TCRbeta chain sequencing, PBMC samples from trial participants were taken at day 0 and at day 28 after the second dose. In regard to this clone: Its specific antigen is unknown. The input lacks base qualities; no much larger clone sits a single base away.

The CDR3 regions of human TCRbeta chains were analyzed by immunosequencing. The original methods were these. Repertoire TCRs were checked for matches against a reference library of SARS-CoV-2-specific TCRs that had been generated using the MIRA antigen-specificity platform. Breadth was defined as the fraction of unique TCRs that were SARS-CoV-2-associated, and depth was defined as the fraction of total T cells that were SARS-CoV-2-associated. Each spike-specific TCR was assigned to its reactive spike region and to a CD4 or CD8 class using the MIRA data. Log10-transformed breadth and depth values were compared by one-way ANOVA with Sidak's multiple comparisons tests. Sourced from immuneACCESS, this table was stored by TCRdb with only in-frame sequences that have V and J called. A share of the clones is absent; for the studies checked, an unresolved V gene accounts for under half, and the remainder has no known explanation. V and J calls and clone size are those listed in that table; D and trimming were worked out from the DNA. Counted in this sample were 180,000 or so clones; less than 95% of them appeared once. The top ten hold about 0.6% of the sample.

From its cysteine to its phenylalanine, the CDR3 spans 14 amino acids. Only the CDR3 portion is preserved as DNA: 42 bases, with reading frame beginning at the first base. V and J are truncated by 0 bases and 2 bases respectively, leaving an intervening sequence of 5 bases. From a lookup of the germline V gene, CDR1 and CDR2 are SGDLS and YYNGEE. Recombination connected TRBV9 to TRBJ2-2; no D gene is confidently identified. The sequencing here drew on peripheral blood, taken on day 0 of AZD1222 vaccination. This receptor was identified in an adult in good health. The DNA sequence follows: TGTGCCAGCAGCGTAGACTCAAACACCGGGGAGCTGTTTTTT. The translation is CASSVDSNTGELFF.